Presented here are 18 T cell receptor beta chains from one specimen sequenced in a study of T cell changes during pregnancy in multiple sclerosis. The protocol was immunoSEQ multiplex PCR, while the TCRdb copy is restricted to in-frame clones and leaves out a portion. This sample has around 36,000 clones, with 75% to 95% found just once. The sample in question was CD4+ T cells from peripheral blood mononuclear cells, obtained in the third trimester of pregnancy. The source of these receptors is a female donor with multiple sclerosis, enrolled in a pregnancy study.

The DNA of the CDR3 is TGCGCCAGCAGCTTGGGTCAACAGGGGAGGTATGGCTACACCTTC. It yields the protein CASSLGQQGRYGYTF. The rearrangement joins TRBV5-1 to TRBJ1-2, with TRBD1 matching 7 bases. J gave up 5 bases and V 0 bases, and 7 bases lay outside the gene matches. The CDR3 runs 15 residues. Germline CDR1 and CDR2: SGHRS and YFSETQ.

This clone was recorded only once. The CDR3 DNA reads as TGCGCCAGCAGCCAAGATAAGCAGGCAGCTAACTATGGCTACACCTTC. It encodes CASSQDKQAANYGYTF. The chain links TRBV4-3 to TRBJ1-2; D unclear. The germline V gene has CDR1 LGHNA and CDR2 YSLEER. The CDR3 covers 16 residues. The V end was cut by 0 bases, the J end by 0 bases, with 11 bases between.

The rearrangement joins TRBV10-2 to TRBJ2-7, with D uncertain. V was shortened by 6 bases and J by 4 bases, with 16 bases between the two germline ends. Germline CDR1 WSHSY, CDR2 SAAADI. The CDR3 loop spans 14 amino acids. CDR3 protein: CASSTKLPRYEQYF. CDR3 nucleotides: TGCGCCAGCAGCACCAAGCTGCCCCGTTACGAGCAGTACTTC.

This chain uses TRBV19 with TRBJ2-3; 7 nucleotides align to TRBD1. With V trimmed by 7 bases and J by 6 bases, 10 bases remained unmatched. The germline V gene encodes CDR1 LNHDA and CDR2 SQIVND (reference sequence). The length of the CDR3 is 14 residues. The CDR3 sequence is CASTAGGLVDTQYF. The CDR3 nucleotides read TGTGCCAGTACTGCAGGGGGTCTGGTTGATACGCAGTATTTT.

The V and J genes are TRBV5-4 and TRBJ2-1, with TRBD2 matching over 9 bases. The junction had 11 bases not matched to a gene; V was cut back by 4 bases and J by 6 bases. From germline, CDR1 is SGHNT and CDR2 YYREEE (reference sequence). The CDR3 has 16 amino acids. The CDR3 region has the DNA TGTGCCAGCAGCCCTGCGGGAGGGGGTTCGGCCAATGAGCAGTTCTTC. It is translated as CASSPAGGGSANEQFF.

The chain combines TRBV2 with TRBJ1-1; D remains ambiguous. Germline loops: CDR1 SNHLY, CDR2 FYNNEI. This CDR3 is 14 amino acids long. V was shortened by 5 bases and J by 1 base, with 11 bases between the two germline ends. The CDR3 coding sequence is TGTGCCAGCAGTTTGGATGGCGGGAACACTGAAGCTTTCTTT. Translating it yields CASSLDGGNTEAFF.

J is TRBJ2-1 and V is TRBV7-9, with 7 bases lining up with TRBD2. The junction had 4 bases not matched to a gene; V was cut back by 2 bases and J by 6 bases. Looked up from germline, CDR1 is SEHNR and CDR2 is FQNEAQ (reference sequence). This CDR3 spans 14 amino acids. The CDR3 protein is CASSLLAESNEQFF. CDR3 nucleotides: TGTGCCAGCAGCTTACTAGCGGAGTCCAATGAGCAGTTCTTC.

The rearrangement joins TRBV2 to TRBJ2-3, with 7 positions matching TRBD2. Trimming removed 6 bases from V and 6 bases from J; junction bases left unmatched: 6. Germline-derived CDR1 and CDR2 are SNHLY and FYNNEI. The CDR3 has 13 residues. The chain's CDR3 is CASRLLASDTQYF. DNA for the CDR3: TGTGCCAGCAGGCTACTAGCGTCGGATACGCAGTATTTT.

V usage is TRBV11-2 and J usage is TRBJ2-2; 11 positions match TRBD2. Germline trimming cut 6 bases from V and 4 bases from J; bases unmatched to any gene: 1. This CDR3 comprises 14 residues. Per germline, CDR1 SGHAT and CDR2 FQNNGV. The CDR3: CASSLAGGTGELFF. CDR3 sequence (DNA): TGTGCCAGCAGTCTAGCGGGAGGCACCGGGGAGCTGTTTTTT. Looking up the rest from reference TRBV11-2 and TRBJ2-2 gives the full variable domain: EAGVAQSPRYKIIEKRQSVAFWCNPISGHATLYWYQQILGQGPKLLIQFQNNGVVDDSQLPKDRFSAERLKGVDSTLKIQPAKLEDSAVYLCASSLAGGTGELFFGEGSRLTVL.

V usage is TRBV30 and J usage is TRBJ1-1; 7 bases are a match to TRBD1. CDR3 length equals 14 residues. The V gene's germline CDR1 is GTSNPN and CDR2 SVGIG (reference sequence). With 6 bases clipped from V and 2 bases from J, the junction kept 9 bases outside the gene matches. The CDR3 DNA follows: TGTGCCTGCCAGACAGGGCGTCTCAACACTGAAGCTTTCTTT. It yields the protein CACQTGRLNTEAFF.

The rearrangement joins TRBV10-3 to TRBJ2-7; 10 nucleotides match TRBD2. The CDR3 consists of 14 residues. V shed 5 bases and J 6 bases; nucleotides not matched to a gene: 7. Germline V gene lookup returns CDR1 ENHRY and CDR2 SYGVKD. CDR3 region: CAISPGSGRSEQYF. The CDR3 DNA reads as TGTGCCATCAGTCCTGGTAGCGGGAGGTCCGAGCAGTACTTC.

The chain recombines TRBV27 with TRBJ1-6; D perhaps matches TRBD1 (5 bases). The germline gives CDR1 MNHEY, CDR2 SMNVEV (reference sequence). V was shortened by 3 bases and J by 7 bases, with 7 bases between the two germline ends. This CDR3 spans 13 amino acids. The CDR3 region is CASSFGANSPLHF. CDR3 DNA sequence: TGTGCCAGCAGTTTTGGGGCGAATTCACCCCTCCACTTT.

This clone was seen a single time. The rearrangement links TRBV28 to TRBJ1-2; 8 nucleotides line up with TRBD1. CDR1 is MDHEN, CDR2 SYDVKM, per germline. The CDR3 totals 13 residues. The V segment lost 6 bases and the J segment 4 bases; nucleotides outside the gene matches: 4. CDR3 sequence reads: CASSHDRGYGYTF. The DNA for the CDR3 is TGTGCCAGCAGCCATGACAGGGGCTATGGCTACACCTTC.

CDR3 residues: CASSLGRLSADTQYF. The CDR3 region has the DNA TGTGCCAGCAGCTTGGGGCGTCTCAGCGCAGATACGCAGTATTTT. V gene TRBV7-9 combines with J gene TRBJ2-3, with D tentatively TRBD1 (5 bases). Trimming took 3 bases from V and 4 from J, leaving 14 bases between them. The CDR3 spans 15 residues. From germline, CDR1 is SEHNR and CDR2 FQNEAQ (reference sequence).

J is TRBJ2-2 and V is TRBV7-9, with TRBD1 matching 10 bases. CDR3 length equals 13 residues. Trimming took 3 bases from V and 12 from J; bases not matched to a gene: 4. CDR1 SEHNR and CDR2 FQNEAQ come from the germline V gene (reference sequence). Here the CDR3 DNA reads TGTGCCAGCAGCTTCGAGGGACAGGGGAAGCTGTTTTTT. Amino acids: CASSFEGQGKLFF.

V is TRBV12-5 and J is TRBJ2-1; D remains ambiguous. Germline-derived CDR1 and CDR2 are LGHNT and FRNRAP. The CDR3 loop spans 13 amino acids. Trimming shortened V by 4 bases and J by 5 bases, and 9 bases separated the two germline ends. The chain's CDR3 is CASGSGQNNEQFF. CDR3 coding DNA: TGTGCTAGTGGTTCGGGTCAAAACAATGAGCAGTTCTTC.

The chain has TRBV5-4 and TRBJ1-4; TRBD1 is a possible D gene (6 bases). Germline-derived CDR1 and CDR2 are SGHNT and YYREEE (reference sequence). V dropped 3 bases and J dropped 8 bases, with 11 bases sitting between them. The CDR3 has 13 amino acids. Written as DNA, the CDR3 is TGTGCCAGCAGCTCAAGGACAGACGAAAAACTGTTTTTT. Protein sequence: CASSSRTDEKLFF. Using reference TRBV5-4 and TRBJ1-4 for the parts outside the CDR3, the full variable domain is ETGVTQSPTHLIKTRGQQVTLRCSSQSGHNTVSWYQQALGQGPQFIFQYYREEENGRGNFPPRFSGLQFPNYSSELNVNALELDDSALYLCASSSRTDEKLFFGSGTQLSVL.

The rearrangement links TRBV5-1 to TRBJ2-7; 7 nucleotides align to TRBD1. Germline assignment: CDR1 SGHRS and CDR2 YFSETQ. Trimming cost V 0 bases and J 3 bases; bases outside gene matches: 6. This CDR3 region has 15 residues. The CDR3 here is CASSLGTGVNYEQYF. The CDR3, as DNA: TGCGCCAGCAGCTTGGGGACAGGTGTCAACTACGAGCAGTACTTC.